The clone carrying this TCR beta chain was recorded a few times. Its specificity is not known. The data are from a study of tumour-infiltrating T cells in Burkitt lymphoma. Study at large: All epidemiological Burkitt lymphoma subtypes were represented in the cohort. Repertoire clonality predicted overall and progression-free survival.

After removal of 6 bases from V and 0 bases from J, the junction contained 6 bases not matched to a gene. This CDR3 has 16 residues. Germline CDR1 is MNHNY and CDR2 is SVGAGI (reference sequence). Measured with immunoSEQ multiplex PCR; TCRdb has only the in-frame clones, and not every one. The sample lists roughly 1,500 clones, around 13% occurring once. Study conclusions and caveats: Several public clonotypes recurred in numerous Burkitt lymphoma patients.

Material: tumor tissue. The clonotype originates from a human donor with Burkitt lymphoma. The genes are TRBV6-6 and TRBJ2-1; TRBD2 matches at 9 bases. CDR3 DNA sequence: TGTGCCAGCAGCCTACTAGCGGGTATCTCCTACAATGAGCAGTTCTTC. As protein: CASSLLAGISYNEQFF.